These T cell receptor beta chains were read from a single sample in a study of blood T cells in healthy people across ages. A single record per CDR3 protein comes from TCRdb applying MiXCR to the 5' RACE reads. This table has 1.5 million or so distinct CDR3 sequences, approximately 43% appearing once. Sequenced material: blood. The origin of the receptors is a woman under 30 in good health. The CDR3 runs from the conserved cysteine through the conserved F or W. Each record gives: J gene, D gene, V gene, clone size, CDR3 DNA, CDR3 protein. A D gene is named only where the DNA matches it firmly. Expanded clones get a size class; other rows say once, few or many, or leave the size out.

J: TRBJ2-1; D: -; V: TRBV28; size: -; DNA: TGTGCCAGCAGTTTATCACAGAGTCTCACAGACAATGAGCAGTTCTTC; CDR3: CASSLSQSLTDNEQFF
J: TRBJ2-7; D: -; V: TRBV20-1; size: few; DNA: TGCAGTGTTGCGAAGCTCTCCTACGAGCAGTACTTC; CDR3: CSVAKLSYEQYF
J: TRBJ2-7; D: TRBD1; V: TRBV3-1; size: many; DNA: TGCGCCAGCAGCCAACAGGGGCTCTCCTACGAGCAGTACTTC; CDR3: CASSQQGLSYEQYF
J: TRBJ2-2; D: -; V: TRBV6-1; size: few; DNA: TGTGCCAGCAGTTCTAAATCAGGGGACACCGGGGAGCTGTTTTTT; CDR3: CASSSKSGDTGELFF
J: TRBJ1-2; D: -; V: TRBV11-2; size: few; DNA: TGTGCCAGCAGCGTCGACAGGAACTCCTATGGCTACACCTTC; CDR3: CASSVDRNSYGYTF
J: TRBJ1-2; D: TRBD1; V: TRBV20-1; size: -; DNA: TGCAGTGCTAGGCACCCGGGACAGCCCTATGGCTACACCTTC; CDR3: CSARHPGQPYGYTF
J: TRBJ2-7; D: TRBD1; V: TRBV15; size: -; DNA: TGTGCCACCAGCGGTGGACAGGGGGTGCAATACGAGCAGTACTTC; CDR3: CATSGGQGVQYEQYF
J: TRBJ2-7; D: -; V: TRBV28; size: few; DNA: TGTGCCAGCAGTTTCGGACGAGGGGGATCCTACGAGCAGTACTTC; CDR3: CASSFGRGGSYEQYF
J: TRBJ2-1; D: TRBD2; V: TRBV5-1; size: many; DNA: TGCGCCAGCAGCTTGGCTAGCGGGGACTTCAATGAGCAGTTCTTC; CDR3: CASSLASGDFNEQFF
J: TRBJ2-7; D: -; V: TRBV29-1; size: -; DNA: TGCAGCGTTGATGATGGAGGCAATGAGCAGTACTTC; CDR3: CSVDDGGNEQYF
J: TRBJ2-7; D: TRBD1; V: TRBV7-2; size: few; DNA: TGTGCCAGCAGCTTTGCGGACAGGGCCTACGAGCAGTACTTC; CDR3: CASSFADRAYEQYF
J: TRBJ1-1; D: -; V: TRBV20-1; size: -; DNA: TGCAGTGCTAGAGATCGGGTGGCAGGGAACACTGAAGCTTTCTTT; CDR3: CSARDRVAGNTEAFF
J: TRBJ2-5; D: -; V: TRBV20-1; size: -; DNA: TGCAGTGCTAATTTTGGAGAGACCCAGTACTTC; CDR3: CSANFGETQYF
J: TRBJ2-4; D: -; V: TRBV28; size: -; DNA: TGTGCCAGCAGTGTCCCGGCCAAAAACATTCAGTACTTC; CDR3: CASSVPAKNIQYF
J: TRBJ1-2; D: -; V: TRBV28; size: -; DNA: TGTGCCAGCAGCTTCGTCAGCTATGGCTACACCTTC; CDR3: CASSFVSYGYTF
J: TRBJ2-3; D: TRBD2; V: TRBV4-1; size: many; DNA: TGCGCCAGCAGCCAAGGTTGGGCTAGCGGGATAGATACGCAGTATTTT; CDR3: CASSQGWASGIDTQYF
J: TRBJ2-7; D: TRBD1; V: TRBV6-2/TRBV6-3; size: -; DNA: TGTGCCAGCAAAGGGGGCCCTACGATGCAGTACTTC; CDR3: CASKGGPTMQYF
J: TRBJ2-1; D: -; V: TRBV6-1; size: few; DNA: TGTGCCAGCACGTCAGGTCCATCCTACAATGAGCAGTTCTTC; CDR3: CASTSGPSYNEQFF
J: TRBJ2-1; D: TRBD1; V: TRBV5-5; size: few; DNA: TGTGCCAGCAGCTCCCGGACAGGTCCATGGGGGAATGAGCAGTTCTTC; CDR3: CASSSRTGPWGNEQFF
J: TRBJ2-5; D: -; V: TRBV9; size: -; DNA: TGTGCCAGCAGCGTAGGAGGGGCGGCACAAGAGACCCAGTACTTC; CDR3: CASSVGGAAQETQYF
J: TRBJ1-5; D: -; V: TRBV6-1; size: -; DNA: TGTGCCAGCAGGGAAACAGGGTCCCCTTATCAGCCCCAGCATTTT; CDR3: CASRETGSPYQPQHF
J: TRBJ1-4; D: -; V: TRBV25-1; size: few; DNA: TGTGCCAGCAGCCAACCCATAGGTGAAAAACTGTTTTTT; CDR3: CASSQPIGEKLFF
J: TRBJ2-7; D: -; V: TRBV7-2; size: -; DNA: TGTGCCAGCAGCTTAGCGTCGTCTCACGGGGGTAGCTCCTACGAGCAGTACTTC; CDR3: CASSLASSHGGSSYEQYF